The rows below give T cell receptor beta chains drawn from one sample of a study of blood T cell repertoires in COVID-19. Clones were sequenced by immunoSEQ multiplex PCR, and TCRdb holds only the in-frame ones, with some missing. The sample shows about 270,000 clones, 75% to 90% of them seen only once. The sequenced sample consisted of peripheral blood. The receptors were sampled from a human donor in a cohort sampled during active COVID-19. CDR3s include the opening cysteine and the closing phenylalanine or tryptophan. The D gene is left open where the match is weak. Some rows have no size entry. The others give once, few or many, or a class for an expanded clone.

TRBJ2-7 15 NA TRBV7-2 NA TGTGCCAGCAGCTCAGGGGGGCCGGGGATGGGCGAGCAGTACTTC CASSSGGPGMGEQYF
TRBJ2-3 15 TRBD2 TRBV7-9 NA TGTGCCAGCAGCACCACTAGCGGGGCTACAGATACGCAGTATTTT CASSTTSGATDTQYF
TRBJ1-5 14 NA TRBV6-6 NA TGTGCCAGCACTAAGTTGGACATCAATCAGCCCCAGCATTTT CASTKLDINQPQHF
TRBJ2-1 14 NA TRBV18 NA TGTGCCAGCTCCCGCGAGAGTGGTCACAATGAGCAGTTCTTC CASSRESGHNEQFF
TRBJ1-1 13 NA TRBV5-4 NA TGTGCCAGCAGCTTGGATCAGGACACTGAAGCTTTCTTT CASSLDQDTEAFF
TRBJ2-1 16 NA TRBV7-6 NA TGTGCCAGCAGCGCGTTAGCGGTCATGGGATACAATGAGCAGTTCTTC CASSALAVMGYNEQFF
TRBJ2-3 17 NA TRBV7-8 NA TGTGCCAGCAGCCTACATAGGACATCCCGAGTATTGGATACGCAGTATTTT CASSLHRTSRVLDTQYF
TRBJ2-1 14 TRBD2 TRBV28 NA TGTGCCAGCAGTCTAGCGGCTTCCTACAATGAGCAGTTCTTC CASSLAASYNEQFF
TRBJ1-5 13 NA TRBV5-6 NA TGTGCCAGCAGCTTTTCACGGACTGAGCCCCAGCATTTT CASSFSRTEPQHF
TRBJ1-2 16 TRBD1 TRBV5-6 NA TGTGCCAGCAGCCCGAGAGCCCGGGACAGGGGATTTGTTATCACCTTC CASSPRARDRGFVITF
TRBJ1-5 14 TRBD1 TRBV10-2 few TGCGCCAGCAGCGTTACAGGGGAATATCAGCCCCAGCATTTT CASSVTGEYQPQHF
TRBJ1-1 14 NA TRBV14 NA TGTGCCAGCAGCTTCTTCAGGGGTAGGTCTGAAGCTTTCTTT CASSFFRGRSEAFF
TRBJ2-2 14 NA TRBV2 few TGTGCCAGCCAGGGCAGAGTGAACACCGGGGAGCTGTTTTTT CASQGRVNTGELFF
TRBJ2-2 17 TRBD1 TRBV24-1 NA TGTGCCACCAGTGATCGCGGGGGACAGGGGAACACCGGGGAGCTGTTTTTT CATSDRGGQGNTGELFF
TRBJ2-6 14 TRBD1 TRBV2 NA TGTGCCAGACAGGGGGCGGCTGGGGCCAACGTCCTGACTTTC CARQGAAGANVLTF
TRBJ1-3 16 TRBD1 TRBV5-1 NA TGCGCCAGCAGCTTGCAGGGACAGGGCGCTGGAAACACCATATATTTT CASSLQGQGAGNTIYF
TRBJ1-2 15 TRBD1 TRBV5-1 few TGCGCCAGCAGCAATACTAAAGGGGGCAAGGTCGGCTACACCTTC CASSNTKGGKVGYTF